Listed below are T cell receptor beta chains from one sample, sequenced in a study of T cell repertoires in cytomegalovirus infection. TCRdb re-called the reads with MiXCR, one entry per CDR3 protein. Of a few hundred thousand distinct CDR3 sequences in the sample, roughly 34% were seen once. These receptors lack a known antigen. The sequencing here drew on cultured PBMCs, taken from culture after CMV antigen stimulation. The receptor source for this set is a human donor in good health (CMV status not recorded). Some clones in this sample may be carry-over from other donors' samples. The CDR3 runs from the conserved cysteine through the conserved F or W. The D gene is left open where the match is weak. Clone size, where shown, is once, few, many, or a class for clones that have expanded.

>.|TRBJ1-1|.|TRBV6-2/TRBV6-3
CASSLLGEGALNTEAFF
TGTGCCAGCAGCCTACTCGGGGAAGGGGCCTTGAACACTGAAGCTTTCTTT
>.|TRBJ1-5|.|TRBV27
CASSPQADTNQPQHF
TGTGCCAGCAGTCCTCAGGCCGATACTAATCAGCCCCAGCATTTT
>.|TRBJ2-7|.|TRBV2
CASRPKSGTHYEQYF
TGTGCCAGCAGGCCTAAGAGCGGGACACACTACGAGCAGTACTTC
>.|TRBJ2-5|.|TRBV5-4
CASSPFGRGETQYF
TGTGCCAGCAGCCCGTTTGGCAGGGGAGAGACCCAGTACTTC
>.|TRBJ2-2|.|TRBV24-1
CASQGSDVRGYRDGGELFF
TGTGCCTCCCAGGGGAGCGACGTAAGGGGGTACCGTGACGGCGGGGAGCTGTTTTTT
>TRBD1|TRBJ2-1|.|TRBV29-1
CSVEGNRGSYNEQFF
TGCAGCGTTGAGGGGAACAGGGGCTCCTACAATGAGCAGTTCTTC
>.|TRBJ2-1|.|TRBV9
CASSVARDYNEQFF
TGTGCCAGCAGCGTAGCCAGGGACTACAATGAGCAGTTCTTC
>.|TRBJ2-1|many|TRBV7-2
CASSYTGTSYNEQFF
TGTGCCAGCAGCTACACCGGGACTTCCTACAATGAGCAGTTCTTC
>.|TRBJ2-6|.|TRBV12-3/TRBV12-4
CASSFQGTNVLTF
TGTGCCAGCAGCTTTCAGGGGACCAACGTCCTGACTTTC
>TRBD1|TRBJ2-5|.|TRBV24-1
CATGVKPQGVHPKTQYF
TGTGCCACCGGGGTAAAACCACAGGGGGTCCACCCAAAAACCCAGTACTTC
>TRBD2|TRBJ2-7|.|TRBV14
CASSQGRSSGSFDEQYF
TGTGCCAGCAGCCAAGGGCGGTCTAGCGGGAGTTTCGACGAGCAGTACTTC
>.|TRBJ1-6|.|TRBV20-1
CSAMKGNSPLHF
TGCAGTGCGATGAAGGGTAATTCACCCCTCCACTTT
>TRBD1|TRBJ1-1|.|TRBV7-9
CASSPGQVGYTEAFF
TGTGCCAGCAGCCCGGGACAGGTCGGATACACTGAAGCTTTCTTT
>.|TRBJ2-1|few|TRBV28
CASRDGREQFF
TGTGCCAGCAGGGATGGACGGGAGCAGTTCTTC
>TRBD1|TRBJ1-1|few|TRBV19
CASSKRTGTATEAFF
TGTGCCAGTAGTAAAAGGACAGGGACGGCGACTGAAGCTTTCTTT
>.|TRBJ1-6|few|TRBV11-2
CASSSFQEPRMRPLHF
TGTGCCAGCAGCTCGTTCCAGGAGCCACGGATGCGGCCCCTCCACTTT
>.|TRBJ2-2|few|TRBV7-9
CASSLIAGKTGELFF
TGTGCCAGCAGCTTAATCGCGGGCAAAACCGGGGAGCTGTTTTTT
>.|TRBJ2-7|few|TRBV7-8
CASSLEAGRGSYEQYF
TGTGCCAGCAGCTTAGAAGCGGGCAGGGGATCTTACGAGCAGTACTTC
>TRBD2|TRBJ2-7|many|TRBV7-2
CASSLVSGRVGEQYF
TGTGCCAGCAGCTTAGTTAGCGGGAGAGTCGGCGAGCAGTACTTC
>TRBD1|TRBJ2-7|few|TRBV7-9
CASSPLDRGLYEQYF
TGTGCCAGCAGCCCCCTGGACAGGGGGCTGTACGAGCAGTACTTC
>TRBD1|TRBJ2-1|many|TRBV7-2
CASRRTSGTGVYNEQFF
TGTGCCAGCAGGCGGACTTCCGGGACAGGAGTCTACAATGAGCAGTTCTTC
>TRBD2|TRBJ2-3|.|TRBV4-1
CASSQVGLAGDTQYF
TGCGCCAGCAGCCAAGTCGGACTAGCGGGAGATACGCAGTATTTT
>TRBD1|TRBJ1-1|few|TRBV19
CASRRPGTGGAGEAFF
TGTGCCAGTAGACGTCCCGGGACAGGGGGCGCGGGTGAAGCTTTCTTT
>TRBD1|TRBJ1-2|many|TRBV7-8
CASRGQDYGYTF
TGTGCCAGCAGAGGACAGGATTATGGCTACACCTTC
>TRBD1|TRBJ2-1|few|TRBV4-2
CASSQESQGAHEQFF
TGTGCCAGCAGCCAAGAGTCGCAGGGGGCCCATGAGCAGTTCTTC
>TRBD1|TRBJ2-7|.|TRBV28
CASMKGQGSLEQYF
TGTGCCAGCATGAAGGGACAGGGGTCTCTCGAGCAGTACTTC
>.|TRBJ1-2|.|TRBV4-1
CASSRWGRGYTF
TGCGCCAGCAGTCGATGGGGGAGAGGCTACACCTTC
>.|TRBJ2-7|.|TRBV6-8
CASSPSGLAGVEQYF
TGTGCCAGCAGCCCATCGGGACTCGCTGGCGTCGAGCAGTACTTC
>.|TRBJ1-1|.|TRBV4-3
CASSQATAPDTEAFF
TGCGCCAGCAGCCAAGCAACAGCCCCGGACACTGAAGCTTTCTTT
>TRBD2|TRBJ2-7|.|TRBV6-6
CASSYHGTSGSYEQYF
TGTGCCAGCAGTTACCACGGGACTAGCGGGAGCTACGAGCAGTACTTC
>TRBD2|TRBJ2-1|.|TRBV2
CASHGLAPDNEQFF
TGTGCCAGCCACGGACTAGCGCCTGACAATGAGCAGTTCTTC
>.|TRBJ2-4|.|TRBV7-6
CASSLIGGRERDIQYF
TGTGCCAGCAGCCTAATAGGAGGGCGGGAAAGGGACATTCAGTACTTC
>TRBD2|TRBJ2-3|.|TRBV4-1
CASSQSTSGRLLDTQYF
TGCGCCAGCAGCCAGTCGACTAGCGGGAGGCTTTTGGATACGCAGTATTTT
>.|TRBJ1-1|few|TRBV30
CAWITGYTEAFF
TGTGCCTGGATAACGGGGTACACTGAAGCTTTCTTT
>TRBD1|TRBJ1-1|.|TRBV7-8
CASSLTDRPNPEAFF
TGTGCCAGCAGCTTAACGGACAGGCCGAACCCTGAAGCTTTCTTT
>TRBD2|TRBJ2-3|many|TRBV6-2/TRBV6-3
CASSQREESTDTQYF
TGTGCCAGCAGCCAGCGGGAGGAAAGCACAGATACGCAGTATTTT
>TRBD1|TRBJ1-1|few|TRBV7-2
CASQGQGTMNTEAFF
TGTGCCAGCCAGGGACAGGGGACAATGAACACTGAAGCTTTCTTT
>.|TRBJ2-2|.|TRBV6-1
CASSRGGAYTGELFF
TGTGCCAGCAGTCGAGGGGGGGCGTACACCGGGGAGCTGTTTTTT
>.|TRBJ1-1|.|TRBV15
CATSARDGYVEAFF
TGTGCCACCAGCGCTAGGGACGGATACGTTGAAGCTTTCTTT
>.|TRBJ1-1|few|TRBV7-8
CASSLVMRAVNTEAFF
TGTGCCAGCAGCTTAGTGATGAGGGCTGTGAACACTGAAGCTTTCTTT
>.|TRBJ1-3|few|TRBV12-3/TRBV12-4
CASRASAGSGNTIYF
TGTGCCAGCAGAGCTTCCGCGGGCTCTGGAAACACCATATATTTT
>.|TRBJ1-2|.|TRBV5-1
CASRTAGQNYGYTF
TGCGCCAGCCGGACCGCCGGGCAGAACTATGGCTACACCTTC
>TRBD2|TRBJ2-5|many|TRBV12-3/TRBV12-4
CASSLGAGGGQETQYF
TGTGCCAGCAGTTTGGGGGCGGGGGGGGGCCAAGAGACCCAGTACTTC
>.|TRBJ1-5|many|TRBV7-2
CASSLAGGPEPQHF
TGTGCCAGCAGCTTAGCGGGCGGGCCGGAGCCCCAGCATTTT
>TRBD1|TRBJ2-1|.|TRBV24-1
CASETGVDNEQFF
TGTGCCAGCGAGACAGGGGTGGACAATGAGCAGTTCTTC
>.|TRBJ1-5|.|TRBV10-3
CATESSGIGNQPQHF
TGTGCCACCGAATCGTCGGGCATAGGGAATCAGCCCCAGCATTTT
>.|TRBJ2-1|few|TRBV5-1
CASSLAASAYNEQFF
TGCGCCAGCAGCTTGGCCGCTAGCGCCTACAATGAGCAGTTCTTC
>.|TRBJ2-3|.|TRBV6-6
CASGLEDAASTDTQYF
TGTGCCAGCGGTCTCGAAGATGCGGCAAGCACAGATACGCAGTATTTT
>.|TRBJ1-4|.|TRBV28
CASSFPGTTHSATNEKLFF
TGTGCCAGCAGTTTCCCCGGGACAACACACTCTGCAACTAATGAAAAACTGTTTTTT
>.|TRBJ2-3|.|TRBV11-3
CASSRTRSSDTQYF
TGTGCCAGCAGCCGTACTAGATCCTCAGATACGCAGTATTTT
>TRBD2|TRBJ2-5|many|TRBV7-2
CASSLRLAGQETQYF
TGTGCCAGCAGCTTACGGCTAGCGGGACAAGAGACCCAGTACTTC
>TRBD2|TRBJ2-5|.|TRBV28
CASSSTAGRDQETQYF
TGTGCCAGCAGCTCTACCGCCGGGAGGGACCAAGAGACCCAGTACTTC
>.|TRBJ1-5|few|TRBV4-1
CASSQDLSYSNQPQHF
TGCGCCAGCAGCCAAGATCTGAGTTATAGCAATCAGCCCCAGCATTTT
>TRBD1|TRBJ1-4|.|TRBV11-2
CASSGWTGYNEKLFF
TGTGCCAGCAGCGGATGGACAGGTTACAATGAAAAACTGTTTTTT
>.|TRBJ2-3|.|TRBV27
CASSPPEGQRSTDTQYF
TGTGCCAGCAGTCCCCCAGAAGGACAGAGAAGCACAGATACGCAGTATTTT
>.|TRBJ1-5|many|TRBV7-8
CASSLAGGGNQPQHF
TGTGCCAGCAGCTTAGCAGGTGGAGGCAATCAGCCCCAGCATTTT
>TRBD1|TRBJ1-2|.|TRBV12-3/TRBV12-4
CASSHRDRGYGYTF
TGTGCCAGCAGTCACCGGGACAGGGGCTATGGCTACACCTTC
>TRBD1|TRBJ1-1|.|TRBV15
CATSREARTGGGRAFF
TGTGCCACCAGCAGAGAAGCTCGGACAGGGGGCGGAAGAGCTTTCTTT
>.|TRBJ1-4|few|TRBV19
CASSTVATTNEKLFF
TGTGCCAGTAGTACGGTGGCAACAACTAATGAAAAACTGTTTTTT
>.|TRBJ2-1|.|TRBV7-2
CASSLANRANEQFF
TGTGCCAGCAGCTTAGCTAACAGGGCGAATGAGCAGTTCTTC